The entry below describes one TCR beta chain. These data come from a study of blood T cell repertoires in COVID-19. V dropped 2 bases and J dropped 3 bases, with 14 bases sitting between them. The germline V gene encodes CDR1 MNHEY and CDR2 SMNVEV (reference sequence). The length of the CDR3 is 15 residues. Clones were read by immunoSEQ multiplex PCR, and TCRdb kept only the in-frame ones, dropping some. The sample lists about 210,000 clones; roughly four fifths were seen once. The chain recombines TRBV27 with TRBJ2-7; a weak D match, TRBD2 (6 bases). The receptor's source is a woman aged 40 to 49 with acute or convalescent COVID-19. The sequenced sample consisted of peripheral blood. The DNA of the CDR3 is TGTGCCAGCAGTTTAGGAGGGTCCCTATTCTACGAGCAGTACTTC. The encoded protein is CASSLGGSLFYEQYF.